A single sample is the source of the 31 T cell receptor beta chains below, sequenced in a study of T cell responses to AZD1222 COVID-19 vaccine. Produced via immunoSEQ multiplex PCR; TCRdb's table is partial and in-frame only. This sample has over 45,000 clones, with roughly 90% found just once. Sequenced material: peripheral blood, taken on day 0 of AZD1222 vaccination. The receptors were gathered from an adult in good health.

V is TRBV28 and J is TRBJ2-1; 7 positions match TRBD2. In germline, CDR1 is MDHEN, CDR2 SYDVKM. Trimming took 4 bases from V and 2 from J; bases not matched to a gene: 8. The CDR3 is 16 amino acids. CDR3 sequence (DNA): TGTGCCAGCAGTTCCCCCGGGGGGAGGGCCTACAATGAGCAGTTCTTC. It is translated as CASSSPGGRAYNEQFF.

V is TRBV11-3 and J is TRBJ1-1; D may be TRBD1 (6 bases). CDR3 length: 16 residues. The V and J ends lost 5 bases and 1 base respectively, with 17 bases between them. CDR1 and CDR2 (germline): SGHNT, YENEEA. The CDR3, as DNA: TGTGCCAGCAGCGGAGGGGGGAGTGTTTCGAACACTGAAGCTTTCTTT. This sequence encodes CASSGGGSVSNTEAFF.

This chain joins TRBV13 and TRBJ2-5; TRBD2 matches at 7 bases. The V gene's germline CDR1 is PRHDT and CDR2 FYEKMQ (reference sequence). Trimming removed 3 bases from V and 4 bases from J; junction bases left unmatched: 11. CDR3 length: 16 amino acids. As DNA, the CDR3 is TGTGCCAGCAGCTTTCTCTCGAGGGAGCGGGGAGAGACCCAGTACTTC. It translates to CASSFLSRERGETQYF.

The DNA of the CDR3 is TGTGCCACCAGCTCCCTGGGACAGAACCAAGAGACCCAGTACTTC. Translating gives CATSSLGQNQETQYF. The chain joins TRBV15 to TRBJ2-5, with 7 bases identical to TRBD1. V shed 5 bases and J 0 bases; nucleotides not matched to a gene: 6. Germline lookup yields CDR1 LNHNV and CDR2 YYDKDF (reference sequence). The CDR3 extends over 15 amino acids.

The chain carries TRBV3-1 (or the pseudogene TRBV3-2) and TRBJ2-7; D not resolved. Germline V gene sequence: CDR1 LGHDT, CDR2 YNNKEL (reference sequence). The V end lost 1 base, the J end lost 0 bases, and 7 bases lay between the germline ends. This CDR3 spans 14 amino acids. The CDR3 sequence: CASSQGRHSYEQYF. The CDR3 nucleotides read TGTGCCAGCAGCCAAGGGCGCCACTCCTACGAGCAGTACTTC.

CDR3 in amino acids: CASSEVSGTLNTGELFF. The CDR3 nucleotides read TGTGCCAGCAGCGAAGTCTCCGGGACATTGAACACCGGGGAGCTGTTTTTT. V is TRBV21-1 and J is TRBJ2-2; the table's TRBD1 call for D was not verified on the DNA. TRBV21-1 constitutes a pseudogene. This CDR3 spans 17 amino acids.

The rearrangement links TRBV19 to TRBJ1-1; D possibly corresponds to TRBD1 (5 bases). The germline CDR1 and CDR2 sequences are LNHDA and SQIVND (reference sequence). Trimming cost V 2 bases and J 11 bases, with 18 bases left between them. This CDR3 is built from 14 residues. DNA of the CDR3: TGTGCCAGTAGTATAAGGACAACCACCATTTGGGCTTTCTTT. Encoded protein: CASSIRTTTIWAFF.

This chain connects TRBV6-1 to TRBJ1-1; no reliable D call. Trimming removed 2 bases at V and 0 bases at J, with 10 bases between. The CDR3 is 15 residues long. Germline CDR1 MNHNS, CDR2 SASEGT. CDR3 DNA sequence: TGTGCCAGCAGTGAATCGTGGCAGTTGAACACTGAAGCTTTCTTT. This codes for CASSESWQLNTEAFF.

Notes on this clone: One end of the junction is discordant with germline, which a read error may explain. The chain recombines TRBV24-1 with TRBJ2-5, with TRBD2 identical over 12 bases. The CDR3 length is 12 residues. The germline CDR1 and CDR2 sequences are KGHDR and SFDVKD. CDR3 nucleotides: TGTGCCACCAGTGAAACTAGCGGGGGGCGGAACTTC. This codes for CATSETSGGRNF.

This rearrangement joins TRBV9 to TRBJ2-5, with 12 bases matching TRBD2. The CDR3 consists of 18 residues. Germline CDR1 is SGDLS and CDR2 is YYNGEE. With 0 bases clipped from V and 2 bases from J, the junction kept 8 bases outside the gene matches. The CDR3 DNA is TGTGCCAGCAGCGTAGGGCTAGCGGGAGGGCGTCTTCAAGAGACCCAGTACTTC. It is translated as CASSVGLAGGRLQETQYF.

The rearrangement links TRBV5-6 to TRBJ2-3; D not certain. Trimming pared 0 bases from V and 1 base from J, leaving 9 bases between. CDR3 length: 15 amino acids. Germline V gene sequence: CDR1 SGHDT, CDR2 YYEEEE. The CDR3 DNA sequence: TGTGCCAGCAGCTTGGCCCCTAGGGGCACAGATACGCAGTATTTT. Amino acids: CASSLAPRGTDTQYF.

This CDR3 is CASSNTTGTYGYTF. CDR3 DNA sequence: TGTGCCAGCAGCAATACGACAGGGACTTATGGCTACACCTTC. The chain links TRBV7-9 to TRBJ1-2; 7 bases agree with TRBD1. Germline assignment: CDR1 SEHNR and CDR2 FQNEAQ (reference sequence). The CDR3 is 14 residues long. The J segment lost 5 bases and the V segment lost 5 bases, leaving 8 bases of the junction unmatched.

This chain connects TRBV10-1 to TRBJ2-2, with 10 bases that match TRBD2. CDR1 and CDR2 (germline): WNHNN, SYGVQD (reference sequence). V lost 6 bases to trimming and J lost 4 bases; unmatched junction nucleotides: 8. This CDR3 region has 16 residues. The CDR3 DNA is TGCGCCAGCAGACCGGGACTAGCGTTGGCCACCGGGGAGCTGTTTTTT. Its protein is CASRPGLALATGELFF.

The chain links TRBV18 to TRBJ2-2; D call uncertain. V gave up 3 bases and J gave up 0 bases, with 5 bases separating them. In germline, CDR1 is KGHSH, CDR2 LQKENI. The CDR3 contains 14 residues. The CDR3 nucleotides read TGTGCCAGCTCACCTCAGGCGAACACCGGGGAGCTGTTTTTT. The encoded protein is CASSPQANTGELFF.

The rearrangement joins TRBV29-1 to TRBJ1-1, with D unresolved. Germline V gene data show CDR1 as SQVTM and CDR2 as ANQGSEA. Trimming cost V 4 bases and J 3 bases, with 6 bases left between them. The CDR3 is 11 amino acids. The CDR3 is CSVVGYTEAFF. CDR3 DNA: TGCAGCGTTGTGGGGTACACTGAAGCTTTCTTT. The full variable domain, with the rest looked up from reference TRBV29-1 and TRBJ1-1, is SAVISQKPSRDICQRGTSLTIQCQVDSQVTMMFWYRQQPGQSLTLIATANQGSEATYESGFVIDKFPISRPNLTFSTLTVSNMSPEDSSIYLCSVVGYTEAFFGQGTRLTVV.

This clone was observed once. The sample holds other DNA sequences that translate to the same CDR3. The rearrangement uses TRBV5-1 and TRBJ1-6; D is unresolved. V was clipped by 2 bases and J by 7 bases, with 4 bases between them. The germline V gene encodes CDR1 SGHRS and CDR2 YFSETQ. This CDR3 contains 12 residues. CDR3 bases: TGCGCCAGCAGCTTCTTGAATTCACCCCTCCACTTT. It encodes CASSFLNSPLHF.

This clone was seen more than once but under ten times. The chain couples TRBV6-5 to TRBJ1-3; D call uncertain. V was pared by 7 bases and J by 3 bases, with 7 bases between. The CDR3 is made up of 12 amino acids. The germline gives CDR1 MNHEY, CDR2 SVGAGI. In DNA form, the CDR3 reads TGTGCCAGCACCTTGATTGGAAACACCATATATTTT. This encodes CASTLIGNTIYF.

V is TRBV5-1 and J is TRBJ1-4; tentative D call: TRBD1 (5 bases). CDR1 is SGHRS, CDR2 YFSETQ, per germline. The CDR3 contains 14 residues. V was trimmed by 0 bases and J by 7 bases, leaving 10 bases between them. The CDR3 protein is CASSLGGAGEKLFF. The CDR3 nucleotides read TGCGCCAGCAGCTTGGGCGGGGCCGGTGAAAAACTGTTTTTT.

In DNA, the CDR3 is TGTGCCAGCAGTTTAAAGCCCTCAATCAGCTCTGGAAACACCATATATTTT. It codes for CASSLKPSISSGNTIYF. V gene TRBV27 combines with J gene TRBJ1-3; D is undetermined. In germline, CDR1 is MNHEY, CDR2 SMNVEV (reference sequence). Between the trimmed V and J ends, which lost 2 bases and 0 bases, there was a span of 14 bases. The CDR3 spans 17 residues.

The V and J genes are TRBV6-5 and TRBJ1-5; a weak D match, TRBD1 (6 bases). Per germline, CDR1 MNHEY and CDR2 SVGAGI. The CDR3 loop spans 15 amino acids. V dropped 5 bases and J dropped 5 bases, with 16 bases sitting between them. The CDR3 sequence: CASSPVTGYDQPQHF. The CDR3, as DNA: TGTGCCAGCAGTCCCGTCACAGGGTATGATCAGCCCCAGCATTTT.

This clone was seen only a few times. This sequence joins TRBV14 and TRBJ1-6; D possibly corresponds to TRBD1 (5 bases). Germline loops: CDR1 SGHDN, CDR2 FVKESK. V was pared by 5 bases and J by 8 bases, with 16 bases between. The CDR3 runs to 15 residues. CDR3 in amino acids: CASSFMGGLDSPLHF. For the CDR3, the DNA is TGTGCCAGCAGCTTCATGGGGGGTTTGGATTCACCCCTCCACTTT. The whole variable domain, filled in from reference TRBV14 and TRBJ1-6, reads EAGVTQFPSHSVIEKGQTVTLRCDPISGHDNLYWYRRVMGKEIKFLLHFVKESKQDESGMPNNRFLAERTGGTYSTLKVQPAELEDSGVYFCASSFMGGLDSPLHFGNGTRLTVT.

V is TRBV15 and J is TRBJ1-5; 7 bases fit TRBD1. V trimming: 1 base; J trimming: 6 bases; junction bases outside the gene matches: 9. CDR1 LNHNV and CDR2 YYDKDF come from the germline V gene (reference sequence). The CDR3 extends over 16 amino acids. The CDR3 protein is CATSRGGTVRGQPQHF. In DNA, the CDR3 is TGTGCCACCAGCAGAGGGGGGACAGTTCGGGGTCAGCCCCAGCATTTT.

This sequence joins TRBV21-1 and TRBJ2-7; the table calls TRBD1, which could not be checked here. TRBV21-1 is labeled a pseudogene. The CDR3 consists of 15 residues. In DNA, the CDR3 is TGTGCCAAAGTTAAACAGGGAGTAAGCTCCTACGAGCAGTACTTC. It is translated as CAKVKQGVSSYEQYF.

The chain uses TRBV25-1 and TRBJ1-2; tentative D call: TRBD1 (5 bases). Trimming took off 3 bases at V and 8 bases at J, with 13 bases between the two ends. This CDR3 spans 13 amino acids. Germline loops: CDR1 MGHDK, CDR2 SYGVNS. The CDR3 region has the DNA TGTGCCAGCAGTGAGGAGACAGCCCTCGGCTACACCTTC. It encodes CASSEETALGYTF.

The chain uses TRBV6-5 and TRBJ2-3; D not certain. Looked up from germline, CDR1 is MNHEY and CDR2 is SVGAGI. The CDR3 is 16 residues long. V shed 2 bases and J shed 0 bases, with 12 bases lying between them. The CDR3 spells CASSYLRSYSTDTQYF. In DNA, the CDR3 is TGTGCCAGCAGTTACCTCAGGAGCTATAGCACAGATACGCAGTATTTT.

The chain has TRBV5-1 and TRBJ1-2; TRBD1 is a possible D gene (5 bases). Germline CDR1 reads SGHRS; CDR2 reads YFSETQ. Trimming pared 0 bases from V and 8 bases from J, leaving 8 bases between. The CDR3 is 12 residues long. CDR3 sequence reads: CASSLDWDGYTF. The CDR3 region has the DNA TGCGCCAGCAGCTTGGATTGGGACGGCTACACCTTC. Complete variable domain (other parts from reference TRBV5-1 and TRBJ1-2): KAGVTQTPRYLIKTRGQQVTLSCSPISGHRSVSWYQQTPGQGLQFLFEYFSETQRNKGNFPGRFSGRQFSNSRSEMNVSTLELGDSALYLCASSLDWDGYTFGSGTRLTVV.

V and J are TRBV19 and TRBJ1-1; 10 bases align to TRBD1. CDR1 and CDR2 (germline): LNHDA, SQIVND (reference sequence). V shed 10 bases and J 5 bases; nucleotides not matched to a gene: 13. The CDR3 has 15 amino acids. The DNA for the CDR3 is TGTGCCACCGCGAGACAGGGGGCTCGTCGGACTGAAGCTTTCTTT. Protein product: CATARQGARRTEAFF.

V gene TRBV6-5 combines with J gene TRBJ2-4; TRBD2 is a possible D gene (5 bases). Germline V gives CDR1 MNHEY, CDR2 SVGAGI. V was shortened by 6 bases and J by 11 bases, with 11 bases between the two germline ends. The CDR3 is 11 amino acids. The CDR3 spells CASRDGELQYF. CDR3 DNA: TGTGCCAGCAGGGACGGGGAGCTTCAGTACTTC.

This clone was picked up one time. The gene calls are TRBV25-1 and TRBJ1-4; D ambiguous. CDR3 length: 13 residues. Trimming removed 4 bases from V and 7 bases from J, with 10 bases in between. CDR1 is MGHDK and CDR2 is SYGVNS in the germline V gene. This CDR3 is CASSVAGSEKLFF. In nucleotides, the CDR3 is TGTGCCAGCAGTGTTGCGGGGAGTGAAAAACTGTTTTTT. The full variable domain, rest sourced from reference TRBV25-1 and TRBJ1-4, is EADIYQTPRYLVIGTGKKITLECSQTMGHDKMYWYQQDPGMELHLIHYSYGVNSTEKGDLSSESTVSRIRTEHFPLTLESARPSHTSQYLCASSVAGSEKLFFGSGTQLSVL.

The chain uses TRBV12-3 or TRBV12-4 and TRBJ1-1, with 7 nucleotides matching TRBD1. This CDR3 comprises 11 residues. V shed 7 bases, J shed 10 bases, and the junction held 6 bases outside the gene matches. DNA for the CDR3: TGTGCCAGCATCGACAGGGATCGAGCTTTCTTT. Translated, it gives CASIDRDRAFF.

This chain uses TRBV6-5 with TRBJ1-1, with a tentative D call TRBD1 (6 bases). Trimming cost V 2 bases and J 0 bases, with 13 bases left between them. The CDR3 consists of 16 residues. From germline, CDR1 is MNHEY and CDR2 SVGAGI. The DNA of the CDR3 is TGTGCCAGCAGTTACGGTCAAAGGGGGGTGAACACTGAAGCTTTCTTT. Translation: CASSYGQRGVNTEAFF.